The 12 T cell receptor beta chains in this list originate from one sample, sequenced in a study of blood T cell repertoires in COVID-19 (dated by TCRdb to 2018 to 2020). Libraries were prepared through the immunoSEQ multiplex PCR assay. TCRdb took over this immuneACCESS table, retaining in-frame rearrangements with V and J assigned. Such tables are incomplete; in checked studies, under half of the missing clones stem from an unresolved V gene, and the remainder is unexplained. The sample table records 300,000 to 350,000 clones; more than 70% of these occur just once. The top ten clones comprise 2.5% to 3% of the sample. Sequencing used peripheral blood. These receptors were collected from a young man with active or convalescent COVID-19.

The chain recombines TRBV19 with TRBJ1-6, with TRBD1 matching over 10 bases. This CDR3 has 15 amino acids. V dropped 5 bases and J dropped 10; count of bases not matched to a gene: 8. Germline assignment: CDR1 LNHDA and CDR2 SQIVND (reference sequence). CDR3 nucleotides: TGTGCCAGTAGTCCGGACAGGGGGGCCCTGTCACCCCTCCACTTT. It codes for CASSPDRGALSPLHF. Variable domain in full (rest from reference TRBV19 and TRBJ1-6): DGGITQSPKYLFRKEGQNVTLSCEQNLNHDAMYWYRQDPGQGLRLIYYSQIVNDFQKGDIAEGYSVSREKKESFPLTVTSAQKNPTAFYLCASSPDRGALSPLHFGNGTRLTVT.

The chain recombines TRBV7-8 with TRBJ2-7; 8 bases are shared with TRBD1. Germline loops: CDR1 SGHVS, CDR2 FQNEAQ. The CDR3 is 15 amino acids. The ends lost 4 bases at V and 4 bases at J; junction bases unmatched: 9. Here the CDR3 reads CASSSLDRARYEQYF. DNA for the CDR3: TGTGCCAGCAGCTCCCTGGACAGGGCCCGATACGAGCAGTACTTC.

The V and J genes are TRBV7-8 and TRBJ1-1; TRBD1 is a possible D gene (5 bases). V gave up 6 bases and J gave up 1 base, with 12 bases separating them. Germline V CDR1 and CDR2: SGHVS, FQNEAQ. The CDR3 covers 14 residues. CDR3 DNA: TGTGCCAGCAGTTTTCGGACACCGAACACTGAAGCTTTCTTT. Protein product: CASSFRTPNTEAFF.

V is TRBV27 and J is TRBJ2-7; a weak D match, TRBD2 (5 bases). In germline, CDR1 is MNHEY, CDR2 SMNVEV (reference sequence). Deletions cut 6 bases from V and 4 bases from J, with 19 bases between. The CDR3 is 15 residues long. CDR3 amino acids: CASRSGSRSGYEQYF. The CDR3, as DNA: TGTGCCAGCAGATCGGGGAGTAGAAGCGGATACGAGCAGTACTTC.

This clone occurred a few times. This CDR3 reads CASSSRQGYQPQHF. As DNA, the CDR3 is TGTGCCAGCAGCAGCAGGCAGGGATATCAGCCCCAGCATTTT. V gene TRBV7-2 combines with J gene TRBJ1-5; TRBD1 might be the D (5 bases). V shed 5 bases and J shed 5 bases, with 13 bases lying between them. Germline CDR1 and CDR2: SGHTA and FQGNSA. This CDR3 comprises 14 residues. Complete variable domain (other parts from reference TRBV7-2 and TRBJ1-5): GAGVSQSPSNKVTEKGKDVELRCDPISGHTALYWYRQSLGQGLEFLIYFQGNSAPDKSGLPSDRFSAERTGGSVSTLTIQRTQQEDSAVYLCASSSRQGYQPQHFGDGTRLSIL.

The chain's CDR3 is CASSPAGGWETQYF. As DNA, the CDR3 is TGTGCCAGCAGTCCGGCGGGAGGGTGGGAGACCCAGTACTTC. The chain carries TRBV6-2 or TRBV6-3 and TRBJ2-5, with 9 bases matching TRBD2. The junction had 6 bases not matched to a gene; V was cut back by 5 bases and J by 5 bases. Germline V gives CDR1 MNHEY, CDR2 SVGEGT. There are 14 residues in the CDR3.

The chain combines TRBV2 with TRBJ2-7, with TRBD2 matching 11 bases. V lost 6 bases and J lost 6; bases outside the gene matches: 4. CDR1 is SNHLY and CDR2 is FYNNEI in the germline V gene. The CDR3 extends over 13 amino acids. CDR3 region: CASSAGLAGEQYF. DNA of the CDR3: TGTGCCAGCAGCGCTGGACTAGCGGGCGAGCAGTACTTC.

The chain couples TRBV9 to TRBJ1-1, with TRBD1 as a possible D gene (5 bases). Germline V CDR1 and CDR2: SGDLS, YYNGEE. This CDR3 contains 16 residues. The germline V and J ends were trimmed by 0 bases and 5 bases, with 17 bases remaining between them. The CDR3 DNA reads as TGTGCCAGCAGCGTAGCTGGGGCGGGGTGGGGAACTGAAGCTTTCTTT. It codes for CASSVAGAGWGTEAFF.

The rearrangement links TRBV4-2 to TRBJ1-5; 10 bases match TRBD1. V shed 3 bases and J 5 bases; nucleotides not matched to a gene: 4. Germline assignment: CDR1 LGHNA and CDR2 YNFKEQ. The CDR3 covers 15 residues. The CDR3 is CASSQGQGSYQPQHF. The CDR3 DNA reads TGTGCCAGCAGCCAGGGACAGGGGTCCTATCAGCCCCAGCATTTT.

This chain links TRBV20-1 with TRBJ1-6; D possibly corresponds to TRBD1 (5 bases). V dropped 3 bases and J dropped 6 bases, with 15 bases sitting between them. The V gene's germline CDR1 is DFQATT and CDR2 SNEGSKA (reference sequence). The CDR3 sequence is 15 residues long. The chain's CDR3 is CSASSAGLGNSPLHF. DNA of the CDR3: TGCAGTGCTAGTTCAGCGGGACTGGGTAATTCACCCCTCCACTTT.

This rearrangement joins TRBV7-2 to TRBJ2-7, with a weak D call TRBD1 (5 bases). Trimming pared 4 bases from V and 10 bases from J, leaving 14 bases between. CDR1 and CDR2 from the germline V gene are SGHTA and FQGNSA. The CDR3 contains 12 residues. Here the CDR3 reads CASSSDRTLQYF. The CDR3 DNA is TGTGCCAGCAGCTCAGACAGAACCCTCCAGTACTTC.

The rearrangement joins TRBV19 to TRBJ1-4; no clear D. Trimming removed 3 bases from V and 7 bases from J, with 9 bases in between. Germline lookup yields CDR1 LNHDA and CDR2 SQIVND (reference sequence). CDR3 length: 13 residues. CDR3 loop: CASSMSTGEKLFF. The CDR3 nucleotides are TGTGCCAGTAGTATGAGTACTGGTGAAAAACTGTTTTTT.